The 11 T cell receptor beta chains in this list originate from one sample, sequenced in a study of neoadjuvant anti-PD-1 for oral cavity cancer. Libraries were prepared by immunoSEQ multiplex PCR; TCRdb keeps only in-frame clonotypes and omits some of them. The table lists fewer than 20,000 clones, less than 80% of them singletons. This specimen was PBMCs, taken before nivolumab (anti-PD-1) treatment. Receptor source: a person aged 35 to 85 with oral cavity squamous cell carcinoma.

A single count supports this clone. The gene calls are TRBV7-3 and TRBJ2-2; 14 nucleotides match TRBD2. This CDR3 region has 15 residues. Germline trimming cut 4 bases from V and 8 bases from J; bases unmatched to any gene: 3. Germline CDR1 reads SGHTA; CDR2 reads FQGTGA. The CDR3 is CASSSGLAGAGELFF. CDR3 DNA sequence: TGTGCCAGCAGCTCGGGACTAGCGGGAGCTGGGGAGCTGTTTTTT.

This chain joins TRBV9 and TRBJ2-1, with 9 bases matching TRBD2. The V segment lost 0 bases and the J segment 5 bases; nucleotides outside the gene matches: 12. The CDR3 sequence is 18 residues long. The V gene's germline CDR1 is SGDLS and CDR2 YYNGEE. CDR3 sequence reads: CASSVATSGPPRDNEQFF. The CDR3 DNA follows: TGTGCCAGCAGCGTAGCAACTAGCGGGCCCCCTCGCGACAATGAGCAGTTCTTC.

This chain connects TRBV6-1 to TRBJ1-4; TRBD1 is a possible D gene (5 bases). The V gene's germline CDR1 is MNHNS and CDR2 SASEGT. Trimming removed 5 bases at V and 0 bases at J, with 10 bases between. This CDR3 has 15 amino acids. For the CDR3, the DNA is TGTGCCAGCAGTCAAGACAGAGCAACTAATGAAAAACTGTTTTTT. It specifies CASSQDRATNEKLFF.

The rearrangement joins TRBV9 to TRBJ2-7; TRBD1 is a possible D gene (6 bases). Germline CDR1 is SGDLS and CDR2 is YYNGEE. This CDR3 has 14 residues. V lost 0 bases, J lost 6 bases, and 13 bases lay in between. The DNA of the CDR3 is TGTGCCAGCAGCGTAGGAGGGGGAACCGGCGAGCAGTACTTC. As protein: CASSVGGGTGEQYF.

V usage is TRBV25-1 and J usage is TRBJ2-5, with a tentative D call TRBD2 (5 bases). Germline CDR1 reads MGHDK; CDR2 reads SYGVNS. The CDR3 contains 17 residues. V was cut by 3 bases and J by 4 bases, with 21 bases left in between. This CDR3 is CASSDAGGKTPLETQYF. In DNA form, the CDR3 reads TGTGCCAGCAGTGATGCGGGTGGGAAGACACCTCTAGAGACCCAGTACTTC.

By share of the sample, this clone is large. Other DNA sequences within the sample encode an identical CDR3. The V and J genes are TRBV7-6 and TRBJ1-5; possible D gene TRBD1, 5 bases. From germline, CDR1 is SGHVS and CDR2 FNYEAQ. V was cut by 1 base and J by 7 bases, with 8 bases left in between. The CDR3 spans 13 residues. The CDR3 region is CASSLGGDQPQHF. The CDR3 nucleotides are TGTGCCAGCAGCTTAGGGGGGGACCAGCCCCAGCATTTT. The variable domain in full, completed from reference TRBV7-6 and TRBJ1-5, reads GAGVSQSPRYKVTKRGQDVALRCDPISGHVSLYWYRQALGQGPEFLTYFNYEAQQDKSGLPNDRFSAERPEGSISTLTIQRTEQRDSAMYRCASSLGGDQPQHFGDGTRLSIL.

This chain connects TRBV5-1 to TRBJ1-5; 10 positions match TRBD1. The V gene end was trimmed by 5 bases and the J gene end by 6 bases; junction bases not matched to a gene: 11. CDR1 SGHRS and CDR2 YFSETQ come from the germline V gene. The CDR3 is made up of 16 amino acids. The CDR3 loop is CASSLGGTGVPQPQHF. The CDR3 DNA sequence: TGCGCCAGCAGTCTGGGCGGGACAGGGGTCCCTCAGCCCCAGCATTTT.

This clone was detected only a few times. The CDR3 sequence: CASTPRPGGLGGEQYF. As DNA, the CDR3 is TGTGCCAGCACCCCGCGGCCGGGAGGGTTGGGAGGCGAGCAGTACTTC. The chain carries TRBV27 and TRBJ2-7; 8 bases fit TRBD2. The CDR3 spans 16 residues. Germline CDR1 reads MNHEY; CDR2 reads SMNVEV (reference sequence). V was clipped by 7 bases and J by 6 bases; unmatched bases: 17.

This chain joins TRBV30 and TRBJ2-5, with 11 bases matching TRBD2. This CDR3 region has 14 residues. Per the germline V gene, CDR1 is GTSNPN and CDR2 is SVGIG (reference sequence). The V segment lost 2 bases and the J segment 3 bases; nucleotides outside the gene matches: 2. CDR3: CAWSSLAGEETQYF. The CDR3 DNA reads as TGTGCCTGGAGTTCACTAGCGGGAGAAGAGACCCAGTACTTC.

The chain employs TRBV27 and TRBJ2-7; TRBD1 might be the D (5 bases). Germline CDR1 is MNHEY and CDR2 is SMNVEV (reference sequence). This CDR3 is 14 amino acids long. V was clipped by 6 bases and J by 5 bases, with 17 bases between them. CDR3 nucleotide sequence: TGTGCCAGCAGCCGCCCTGGGGCGTCCCACGAGCAGTACTTC. It yields the protein CASSRPGASHEQYF.

The chain has TRBV7-8 and TRBJ2-7, with 12 bases aligning to TRBD2. The germline gives CDR1 SGHVS, CDR2 FQNEAQ. The CDR3 has 15 residues. With V trimmed by 4 bases and J by 2 bases, 3 bases remained unmatched. The CDR3 sequence is CASSSWTSGTYEQYF. The DNA for the CDR3 is TGTGCCAGCAGCTCTTGGACTAGCGGGACCTACGAGCAGTACTTC. Filled out from reference TRBV7-8 and TRBJ2-7, the complete variable domain reads GAGVSQSPRYKVAKRGQDVALRCDPISGHVSLFWYQQALGQGPEFLTYFQNEAQLDKSGLPSDRFFAERPEGSVSTLKIQRTQQEDSAVYLCASSSWTSGTYEQYFGPGTRLTVT.